The sequence of this T cell receptor beta chain was determined in a study of PD-L1 blockade in urothelial cancer. Overall study: Samples of blood were analyzed 3 weeks (second dose) and 6 weeks after treatment start.

PCRs each included synthetic TCR analog templates spiked in. Sequencing was performed with immunoSEQ multiplex PCR; in TCRdb, only in-frame clones are kept and a portion is missing. In the table there are approximately 18,000 clones, around 89% of which are singletons. Regarding time point: pretreatment peripheral blood. V dropped 3 bases and J dropped 6 bases, with 9 bases sitting between them. The length of the CDR3 is 14 residues. Germline values: CDR1 WNHNN, CDR2 SYGVQD (reference sequence). The specimen comprised PBMCs, sampled around atezolizumab (anti-PD-L1) treatment. The sequence derives from a man between 65 and 85 years old with urothelial cancer. The genes are TRBV10-1 and TRBJ1-6; D gene uncertain. The CDR3 loop reads CASSEAVANSPLHF. Written as DNA, the CDR3 is TGCGCCAGCAGTGAAGCAGTAGCTAATTCACCCCTCCACTTT.